The clone carrying this TCR beta chain was seen only a few times. Antigen: not known. The data originate from a study of vaccination and CD4 T cells after COVID-19. Looking at the study overall: The post-vaccine samples came a median approximately 73 days after dose two (range 14 to 241).

V lost 1 base, J lost 1 base, and 7 bases lay in between. The length of the CDR3 is 13 residues. Germline V gene sequence: CDR1 DFQATT, CDR2 SNEGSKA (reference sequence). With the Oncomine TCR Beta short-read assay, DNA from cultured CD4+ T cells was sequenced. TCRdb redid the calling of the PCR reads with MiXCR, one entry per CDR3 protein. Of about 12,000 distinct CDR3 sequences in the sample, under 55% were seen once. Treatment denoted: 10-day PBMC culture with coronavirus spike peptide pools or control peptides (ViraFEST assay). Sequencing was performed on CD4+ T cells from blood, cultured in vitro. The V and J genes are TRBV20-1 and TRBJ1-1; D ambiguous. This sequence originates from a human donor who had recovered from COVID-19. The CDR3 DNA follows: TGCAGTGCTAGAGCATACTCGAACACTGAAGCTTTCTTT. Translated: CSARAYSNTEAFF.